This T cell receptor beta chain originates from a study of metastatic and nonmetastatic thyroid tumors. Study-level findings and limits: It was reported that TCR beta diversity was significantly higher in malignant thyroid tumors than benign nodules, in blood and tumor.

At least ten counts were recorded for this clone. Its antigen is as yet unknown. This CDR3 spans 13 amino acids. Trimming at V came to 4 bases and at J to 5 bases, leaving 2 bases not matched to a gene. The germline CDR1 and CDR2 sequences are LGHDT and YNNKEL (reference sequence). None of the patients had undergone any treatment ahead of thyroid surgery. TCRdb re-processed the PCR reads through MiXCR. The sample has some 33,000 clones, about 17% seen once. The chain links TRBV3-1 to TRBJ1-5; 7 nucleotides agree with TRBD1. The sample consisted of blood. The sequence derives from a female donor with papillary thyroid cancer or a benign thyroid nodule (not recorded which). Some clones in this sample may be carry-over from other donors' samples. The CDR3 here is CASSRDSYQPQHF. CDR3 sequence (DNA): TGTGCCAGCAGCCGGGACAGCTATCAGCCCCAGCATTTT.